There are a few counts of the clone carrying this T cell receptor (beta chain). Antigen unknown. Sequenced with the Oncomine TCR Beta short-read assay was DNA taken from cultured CD4+ T cells. TCRdb ran MiXCR on the PCR reads and lists one entry per CDR3 protein. The sample holds approximately 16,000 distinct CDR3 sequences, less than 70% seen once. In germline, CDR1 is DFQATT, CDR2 SNEGSKA (reference sequence). V gave up 6 bases and J gave up 10 bases, with 20 bases separating them. This CDR3 is 13 amino acids long. This record comes from a study of vaccination and CD4 T cells after COVID-19. The treatment: roughly nine-day PBMC culture with coronavirus spike peptide pools or control peptides (ViraFEST assay).

V and J are TRBV20-1 and TRBJ2-3, with a weak D call TRBD2 (5 bases). The sequence was obtained from a human donor who had recovered from COVID-19. Material: CD4+ T cells from blood, cultured in vitro, obtained before SARS-CoV-2 vaccination. CDR3 nucleotides: TGCAGTGCCCACAGTGGTACGGGATGGGCGCAGTATTTT. This codes for CSAHSGTGWAQYF.